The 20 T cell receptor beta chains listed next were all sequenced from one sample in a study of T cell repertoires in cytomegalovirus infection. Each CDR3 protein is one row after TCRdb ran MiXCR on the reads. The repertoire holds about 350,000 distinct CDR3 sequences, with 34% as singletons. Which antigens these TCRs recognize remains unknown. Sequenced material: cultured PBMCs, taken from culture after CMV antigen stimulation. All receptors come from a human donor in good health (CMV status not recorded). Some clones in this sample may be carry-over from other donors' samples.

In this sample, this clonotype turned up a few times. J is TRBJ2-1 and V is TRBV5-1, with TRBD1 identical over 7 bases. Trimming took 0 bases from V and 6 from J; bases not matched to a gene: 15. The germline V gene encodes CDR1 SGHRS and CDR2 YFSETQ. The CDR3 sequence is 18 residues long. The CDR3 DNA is TGCGCCAGCAGCTTGGCAGGGGGTACAATCAGGCACGTCAATGAGCAGTTCTTC. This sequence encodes CASSLAGGTIRHVNEQFF.

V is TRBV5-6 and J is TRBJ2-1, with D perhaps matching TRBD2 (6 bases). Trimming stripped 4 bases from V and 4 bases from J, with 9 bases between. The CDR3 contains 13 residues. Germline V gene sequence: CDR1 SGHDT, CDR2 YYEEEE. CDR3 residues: CASSLAFYNEQFF. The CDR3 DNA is TGTGCCAGCAGCCTAGCGTTTTACAATGAGCAGTTCTTC.

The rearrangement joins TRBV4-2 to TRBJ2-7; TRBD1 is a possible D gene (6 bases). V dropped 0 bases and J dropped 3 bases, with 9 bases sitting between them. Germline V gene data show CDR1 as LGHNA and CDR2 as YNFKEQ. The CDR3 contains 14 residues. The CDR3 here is CASSQEGRGYEQYF. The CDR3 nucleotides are TGTGCCAGCAGCCAAGAGGGCAGGGGCTACGAGCAGTACTTC.

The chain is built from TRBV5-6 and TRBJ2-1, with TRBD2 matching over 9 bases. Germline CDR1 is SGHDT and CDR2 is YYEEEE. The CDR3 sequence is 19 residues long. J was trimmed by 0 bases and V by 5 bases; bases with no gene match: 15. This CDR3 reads CASRSNPSGDLSSYNEQFF. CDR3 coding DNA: TGTGCCAGCAGATCCAACCCTAGCGGGGATTTGAGCTCCTACAATGAGCAGTTCTTC.

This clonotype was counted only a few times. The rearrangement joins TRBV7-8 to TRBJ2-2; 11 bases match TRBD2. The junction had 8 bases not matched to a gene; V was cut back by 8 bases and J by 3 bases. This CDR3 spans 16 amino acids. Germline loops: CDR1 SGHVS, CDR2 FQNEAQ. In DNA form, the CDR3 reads TGTGCCAGCTACCGAGCGGGACTAGCGGACACCGGGGAGCTGTTTTTT. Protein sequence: CASYRAGLADTGELFF.

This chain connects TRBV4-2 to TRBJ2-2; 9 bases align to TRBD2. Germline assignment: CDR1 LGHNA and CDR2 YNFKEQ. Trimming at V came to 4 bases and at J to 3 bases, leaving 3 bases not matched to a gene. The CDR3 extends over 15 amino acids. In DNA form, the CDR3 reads TGTGCCAGCAGCCGCGTAGCGGGAGACACCGGGGAGCTGTTTTTT. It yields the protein CASSRVAGDTGELFF.

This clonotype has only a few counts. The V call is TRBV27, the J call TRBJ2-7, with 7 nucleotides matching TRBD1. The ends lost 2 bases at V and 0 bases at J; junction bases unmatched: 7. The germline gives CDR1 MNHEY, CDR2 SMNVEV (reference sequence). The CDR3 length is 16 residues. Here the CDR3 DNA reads TGTGCCAGCAGTTTAAAAAGGGACAGATACTCCTACGAGCAGTACGTC. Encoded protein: CASSLKRDRYSYEQYV.

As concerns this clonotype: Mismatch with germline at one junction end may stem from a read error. The CDR3 loop reads CASSRDANTEDFF. CDR3 nucleotides: TGCGCCAGCAGCAGGGACGCCAACACTGAAGATTTCTTT. This rearrangement joins TRBV5-1 to TRBJ1-1; tentatively, D is TRBD1 (5 bases). Looked up from germline, CDR1 is SGHRS and CDR2 is YFSETQ. This CDR3 has 13 residues.

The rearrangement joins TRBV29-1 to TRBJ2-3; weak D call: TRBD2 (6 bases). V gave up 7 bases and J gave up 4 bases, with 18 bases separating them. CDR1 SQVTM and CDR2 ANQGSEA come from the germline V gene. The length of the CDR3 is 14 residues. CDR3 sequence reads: CSGRQEGMADTQYF. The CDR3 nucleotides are TGCAGCGGACGGCAGGAGGGGATGGCAGATACGCAGTATTTT.

The CDR3 bases are TGTGCCAGTAGTATAGTCGGCAGCAATCAGCCCCAGCATTTT. As protein: CASSIVGSNQPQHF. The V and J genes are TRBV19 and TRBJ1-5; D gene uncertain. The CDR3 is 14 residues long. Trimming stripped 1 base from V and 1 base from J, with 5 bases between. CDR1 LNHDA and CDR2 SQIVND come from the germline V gene (reference sequence).

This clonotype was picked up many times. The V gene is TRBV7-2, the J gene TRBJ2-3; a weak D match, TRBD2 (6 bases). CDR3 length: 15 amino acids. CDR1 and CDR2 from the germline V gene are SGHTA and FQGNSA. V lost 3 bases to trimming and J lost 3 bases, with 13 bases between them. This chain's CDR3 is CASSFGGGETDTQYF. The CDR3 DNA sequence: TGTGCCAGCAGCTTCGGCGGAGGGGAGACAGATACGCAGTATTTT.

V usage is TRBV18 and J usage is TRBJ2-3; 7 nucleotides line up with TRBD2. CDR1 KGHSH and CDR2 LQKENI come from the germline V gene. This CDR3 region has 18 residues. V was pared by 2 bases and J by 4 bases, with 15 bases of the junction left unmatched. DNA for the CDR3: TGTGCCAGCTCACCAATTACTAGCGCATCCGCCGCGGCAGATACGCAGTATTTT. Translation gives CASSPITSASAAADTQYF.

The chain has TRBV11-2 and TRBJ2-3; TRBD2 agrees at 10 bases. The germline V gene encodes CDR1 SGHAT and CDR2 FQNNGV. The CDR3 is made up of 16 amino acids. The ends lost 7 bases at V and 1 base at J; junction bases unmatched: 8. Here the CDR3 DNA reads TGTGCCAGCACCAGGACTAGCGGCCGTCGCACAGATACGCAGTATTTT. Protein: CASTRTSGRRTDTQYF.

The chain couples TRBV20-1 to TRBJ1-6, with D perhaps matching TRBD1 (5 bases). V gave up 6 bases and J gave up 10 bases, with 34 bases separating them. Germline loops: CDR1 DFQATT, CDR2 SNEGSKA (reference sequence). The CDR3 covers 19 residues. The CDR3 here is CSAHDPTAGSFRNFSPLHF. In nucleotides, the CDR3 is TGCAGTGCCCACGACCCGACGGCAGGGAGCTTTCGGAATTTCTCACCCCTCCACTTT.

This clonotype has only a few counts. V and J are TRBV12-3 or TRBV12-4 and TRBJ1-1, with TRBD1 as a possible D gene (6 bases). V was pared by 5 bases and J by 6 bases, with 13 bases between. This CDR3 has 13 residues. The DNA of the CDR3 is TGTGCCAGCAGTATACAGGGTGGGCCTGAAGCTTTCTTT. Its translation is CASSIQGGPEAFF.

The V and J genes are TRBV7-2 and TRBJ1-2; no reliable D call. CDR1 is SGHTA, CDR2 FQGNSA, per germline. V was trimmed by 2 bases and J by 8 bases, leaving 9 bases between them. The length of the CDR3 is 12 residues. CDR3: CASSLLMGGYTF. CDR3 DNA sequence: TGTGCCAGCAGCTTATTAATGGGGGGCTACACCTTC. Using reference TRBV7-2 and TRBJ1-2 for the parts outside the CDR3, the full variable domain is GAGVSQSPSNKVTEKGKDVELRCDPISGHTALYWYRQSLGQGLEFLIYFQGNSAPDKSGLPSDRFSAERTGGSVSTLTIQRTQQEDSAVYLCASSLLMGGYTFGSGTRLTVV.

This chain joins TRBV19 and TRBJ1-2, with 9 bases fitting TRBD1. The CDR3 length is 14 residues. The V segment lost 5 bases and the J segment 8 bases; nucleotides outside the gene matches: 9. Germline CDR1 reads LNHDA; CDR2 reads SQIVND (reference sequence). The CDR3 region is CASSPWDRAAGYTF. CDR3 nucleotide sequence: TGTGCCAGTAGTCCCTGGGACAGGGCTGCGGGCTACACCTTC.

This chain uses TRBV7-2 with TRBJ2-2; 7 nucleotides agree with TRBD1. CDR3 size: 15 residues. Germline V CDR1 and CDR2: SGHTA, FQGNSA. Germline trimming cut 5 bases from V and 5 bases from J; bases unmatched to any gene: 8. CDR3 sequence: CASSPGFRGTGELFF. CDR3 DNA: TGTGCCAGCAGCCCCGGTTTCAGGGGGACCGGGGAGCTGTTTTTT.

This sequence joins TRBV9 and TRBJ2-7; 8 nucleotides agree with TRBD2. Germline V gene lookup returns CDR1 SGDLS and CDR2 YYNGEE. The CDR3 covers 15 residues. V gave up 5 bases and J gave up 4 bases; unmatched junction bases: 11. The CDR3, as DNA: TGTGCCAGCAGTGTCGGAGCGGGAGATCTTTACGAGCAGTACTTC. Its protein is CASSVGAGDLYEQYF.

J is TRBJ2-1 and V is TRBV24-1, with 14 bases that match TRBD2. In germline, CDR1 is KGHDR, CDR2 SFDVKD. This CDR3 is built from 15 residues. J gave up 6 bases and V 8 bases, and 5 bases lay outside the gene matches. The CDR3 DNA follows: TGTGCCACCACCACAGGGACTAGCGGGGGCAATGAGCAGTTCTTC. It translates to CATTTGTSGGNEQFF.